The 8 T cell receptor beta chains given below trace back to one sample, sequenced in a study of CD4 T cells in relation to SARS-CoV-2 and coronaviruses. CD4+ T cells from unexposed donors were obtained before the COVID-19 pandemic (2011-2018). Sequenced by immunoSEQ multiplex PCR; TCRdb stores in-frame clones only, minus some. The sample includes around 70,000 clones, 87% of them seen just once. Sequencing input: memory CD4+ T cells from PBMCs. These receptors were collected from a human donor in good health.

V gene TRBV11-3 combines with J gene TRBJ2-1, with 14 bases lining up with TRBD2. Germline assignment: CDR1 SGHNT and CDR2 YENEEA. CDR3 length equals 17 residues. Trimming cost V 11 bases and J 1 base; bases outside gene matches: 10. CDR3 region: CAGGGLAGGTSYNEQFF. The CDR3 DNA is TGTGCCGGGGGTGGACTAGCGGGAGGTACGTCCTACAATGAGCAGTTCTTC.

The rearrangement uses TRBV7-3 and TRBJ2-1, with TRBD1 matching 7 bases. From germline, CDR1 is SGHTA and CDR2 FQGTGA. J was trimmed by 5 bases and V by 0 bases; bases with no gene match: 1. The CDR3 runs 14 residues. This CDR3 reads CASSLTRGNNEQFF. In nucleotides, the CDR3 is TGTGCCAGCAGCTTAACCAGGGGGAACAATGAGCAGTTCTTC.

This clone was counted once. The CDR3 protein is CASTTTPQIMNTEAFF. The CDR3 nucleotides read TGTGCCAGCACTACCACACCTCAGATCATGAACACTGAAGCTTTCTTT. The chain joins TRBV18 to TRBJ1-1; D is unresolved. The CDR3 has 16 residues. Trimming shortened V by 8 bases and J by 0 bases, and 19 bases separated the two germline ends. CDR1 is KGHSH, CDR2 LQKENI, per germline.

The table lists this clone with a count of one. The V gene is TRBV4-2, the J gene TRBJ2-7; 7 nucleotides agree with TRBD2. This CDR3 has 16 amino acids. The germline CDR1 and CDR2 sequences are LGHNA and YNFKEQ. V was clipped by 2 bases and J by 0 bases; unmatched bases: 7. The CDR3 spells CASSQSLAASSYEQYF. The CDR3 coding sequence is TGTGCCAGCAGCCAATCTCTAGCGGCCAGCTCCTACGAGCAGTACTTC.

This clone was counted only a few times. The chain uses TRBV7-9 and TRBJ2-2; TRBD2 is a possible D gene (6 bases). Between the trimmed V and J ends, which lost 7 bases and 0 bases, there was a span of 9 bases. Per the germline V gene, CDR1 is SEHNR and CDR2 is FQNEAQ (reference sequence). The CDR3 extends over 14 amino acids. The CDR3 spells CASMEGANTGELFF. Here the CDR3 DNA reads TGTGCCAGCATGGAGGGCGCGAACACCGGGGAGCTGTTTTTT.

There are a few counts of this clone. This chain connects TRBV19 to TRBJ1-2; 11 nucleotides line up with TRBD1. Germline V gives CDR1 LNHDA, CDR2 SQIVND (reference sequence). The CDR3 covers 15 residues. The ends lost 4 bases at V and 8 bases at J; junction bases unmatched: 9. The CDR3 reads CASSNPGQGARGYTF. The CDR3 DNA reads as TGTGCCAGTAGTAACCCCGGACAGGGGGCTAGAGGCTACACCTTC.

The genes are TRBV2 and TRBJ2-5; possibly TRBD1 for D (5 bases). V was cut by 6 bases and J by 1 base, with 9 bases left in between. CDR3 size: 13 residues. Germline V CDR1 and CDR2: SNHLY, FYNNEI. The CDR3: CASSWTSQETQYF. CDR3 coding DNA: TGTGCCAGCAGCTGGACAAGCCAAGAGACCCAGTACTTC.

The chain couples TRBV5-4 to TRBJ2-1; perhaps TRBD2 as D (6 bases). The V end lost 0 bases, the J end lost 8 bases, and 24 bases lay between the germline ends. CDR1 and CDR2 (germline): SGHNT, YYREEE (reference sequence). The CDR3 totals 18 residues. The CDR3 region is CASSLVGLLTPPQDEQFF. The CDR3 DNA is TGTGCCAGCAGCTTGGTGGGACTTCTGACTCCCCCACAAGATGAGCAGTTCTTC.